The next 32 T cell receptor beta chains were all read from a single sample in a study of monozygotic twins with inflammatory bowel disease. TCRdb processed the 5' RACE reads again and assigns one entry to each CDR3 protein, with no DNA. The sample includes 40,000 to 45,000 distinct CDR3 sequences. The sample was blood. All receptors come from a human donor with ulcerative colitis or Crohn's disease, or a healthy co-twin of an affected twin (not recorded which).

The J gene is TRBJ2-1, the V gene TRBV7-6; the D call from TCRdb, TRBD1, cannot be confirmed without DNA. The CDR3 is made up of 14 amino acids. Germline CDR1 reads SGHVS; CDR2 reads FNYEAQ. The CDR3 is CASSSGTGKREQFF.

The V and J genes are TRBV7-2 and TRBJ1-1. This CDR3 has 13 residues. The germline V gene encodes CDR1 SGHTA and CDR2 FQGNSA. The CDR3: CASSLELRAEAFF.

The chain couples TRBV7-2 to TRBJ2-3; TCRdb returns TRBD2, unconfirmable since there is no DNA. CDR3 size: 17 residues. The germline gives CDR1 SGHTA, CDR2 FQGNSA. The CDR3: CASSLMWTSGGRDTQYF.

The chain employs TRBV20-1 and TRBJ1-2; TCRdb lists TRBD1, though no DNA is available to test this call. The V gene's germline CDR1 is DFQATT and CDR2 SNEGSKA (reference sequence). This CDR3 spans 14 amino acids. CDR3: CSARSSTGAYGYTF.

The chain joins TRBV18 to TRBJ2-7. The germline gives CDR1 KGHSH, CDR2 LQKENI. The CDR3 is made up of 11 amino acids. The CDR3 protein is CASSPGFEQYF.

The chain recombines TRBV20-1 with TRBJ2-7; no DNA is available, so the TRBD1 call from TCRdb remains unchecked. The CDR3 sequence is 11 residues long. CDR1 is DFQATT and CDR2 is SNEGSKA in the germline V gene (reference sequence). Here the CDR3 reads CSASRGGEQYF.

The chain recombines TRBV10-3 with TRBJ1-2. The length of the CDR3 is 16 residues. Germline-derived CDR1 and CDR2 are ENHRY and SYGVKD. The CDR3: CAISGGWLDLPYGYTF.

This chain uses TRBV4-1 with TRBJ1-2. Per the germline V gene, CDR1 is MGHRA and CDR2 is YSYEKL. The CDR3 is 15 residues long. CDR3 in amino acids: CASSQEIGADYGYTF.

The V call is TRBV12-3 or TRBV12-4, the J call TRBJ1-2; the D gene TCRdb calls, TRBD1, cannot be checked with no DNA. The CDR3 covers 12 residues. CDR3 sequence reads: CASSLYQGGHTF.

This sequence joins TRBV6-4 and TRBJ1-6; TCRdb indicates TRBD1, and absent DNA this call remains unverified. Germline V lookup: CDR1 MRHNA, CDR2 SNTAGT. This CDR3 comprises 17 residues. The CDR3 loop reads CASSGPHWALSCWPLHF.

V gene TRBV18 combines with J gene TRBJ2-7. CDR1 is KGHSH, CDR2 LQKENI, per germline. The CDR3 consists of 13 residues. The CDR3: CASSPDLTYEQYF.

The chain uses TRBV18 and TRBJ1-1; the TCRdb D gene call, TRBD1, has no DNA to confirm it. There are 14 residues in the CDR3. Germline V gives CDR1 KGHSH, CDR2 LQKENI. The chain's CDR3 is CASSPSVGDTEAFF.

The chain couples TRBV5-5 to TRBJ2-5; with no DNA, the TCRdb D assignment of TRBD1 cannot be verified. Germline V lookup: CDR1 SGHKS, CDR2 YYEKEE (reference sequence). This CDR3 region has 14 residues. The CDR3 loop is CASSPGAAVETQYF.

This chain connects TRBV12-3 or TRBV12-4 to TRBJ1-5. The CDR3 contains 14 residues. This chain's CDR3 is CASSLDRLDQPQHF.

The rearrangement joins TRBV6-5 to TRBJ2-7; TCRdb lists TRBD1, though no DNA is available to test this call. Germline assignment: CDR1 MNHEY and CDR2 SVGAGI. This CDR3 contains 15 residues. This chain's CDR3 is CASSYTGTPGDEQYF.

The genes are TRBV5-1 and TRBJ1-2. The CDR3 loop spans 13 amino acids. Germline V gives CDR1 SGHRS, CDR2 YFSETQ. The CDR3 here is CASSLGGNYGYTF.

The V and J genes are TRBV5-1 and TRBJ1-4; TCRdb picks TRBD1, but there is no DNA to check that call. The V gene's germline CDR1 is SGHRS and CDR2 YFSETQ. The length of the CDR3 is 14 residues. The CDR3 is CASSEDRGGEKLFF.

This rearrangement joins TRBV5-6 to TRBJ1-1; TCRdb returns TRBD1, unconfirmable since there is no DNA. The length of the CDR3 is 14 residues. The germline gives CDR1 SGHDT, CDR2 YYEEEE. CDR3 region: CASSLFRGNTEAFF.

J is TRBJ2-1 and V is TRBV12-3 or TRBV12-4; TCRdb selects TRBD1, and the lack of DNA leaves this call unchecked. This CDR3 is built from 13 residues. This CDR3 is CASSFGQGRQQFF.

This rearrangement joins TRBV4-1 to TRBJ2-5; TCRdb lists TRBD2, though no DNA is available to test this call. Looked up from germline, CDR1 is MGHRA and CDR2 is YSYEKL. The CDR3 spans 18 residues. CDR3 loop: CASSQGSGQGRRGETQYF.

The chain has TRBV2 and TRBJ2-3; lacking DNA, the TRBD1 call made by TCRdb goes unchecked. CDR1 SNHLY and CDR2 FYNNEI come from the germline V gene. There are 15 residues in the CDR3. The chain's CDR3 is CASRRQGSWTDTQYF.

The chain couples TRBV20-1 to TRBJ2-1; TCRdb names TRBD1, which stays unverified in the absence of DNA. Germline CDR1 DFQATT, CDR2 SNEGSKA (reference sequence). The CDR3 is made up of 15 amino acids. The CDR3 region is CSADRQGGSYNEQFF.

The chain has TRBV6-5 and TRBJ1-1; the D call of TRBD1 rests on TCRdb alone, since no DNA is present to check it. Germline V gene lookup returns CDR1 MNHEY and CDR2 SVGAGI. This CDR3 has 16 amino acids. The CDR3 loop reads CASSSVTRGQSTEAFF.

This chain's CDR3 is CASSSILGSYNSPLHF. This chain connects TRBV28 to TRBJ1-6. The CDR3 contains 16 residues. The germline CDR1 and CDR2 sequences are MDHEN and SYDVKM.

This clonotype is identified as medium-sized from frequency. This chain uses TRBV28 with TRBJ1-2; there is no DNA to check the TCRdb D call of TRBD1. The V gene's germline CDR1 is MDHEN and CDR2 SYDVKM. The CDR3 sequence is 16 residues long. The CDR3 region is CASSSSDRWGNYGYTF.

The chain recombines TRBV20-1 with TRBJ1-2; absent DNA, TCRdb's TRBD1 call cannot be checked. Per the germline V gene, CDR1 is DFQATT and CDR2 is SNEGSKA (reference sequence). This CDR3 region has 14 residues. The CDR3 sequence: CSATGTGDFYGYTF.

The CDR3 loop is CASRQGQGSTQYF. The chain uses TRBV12-3 or TRBV12-4 and TRBJ2-5; the TRBD1 assignment by TCRdb is unverifiable without DNA. This CDR3 region has 13 residues.

The chain has TRBV28 and TRBJ2-7. The V gene's germline CDR1 is MDHEN and CDR2 SYDVKM. This CDR3 is built from 15 residues. CDR3 protein: CASSLPQTVTYEQYF.

The V call is TRBV5-6, the J call TRBJ2-2; TCRdb gives TRBD2 as the D gene, but with no DNA this cannot be confirmed. The CDR3 covers 19 residues. Germline assignment: CDR1 SGHDT and CDR2 YYEEEE. The CDR3 spells CASSPLISGTEENTGELFF.

V is TRBV13 and J is TRBJ2-7. CDR3 length: 11 residues. Germline V gives CDR1 PRHDT, CDR2 FYEKMQ (reference sequence). CDR3 loop: CASSYETEQYF.

V and J are TRBV20-1 and TRBJ2-5. This CDR3 has 11 residues. Germline loops: CDR1 DFQATT, CDR2 SNEGSKA (reference sequence). The CDR3: CSASHQETQYF.

The chain carries TRBV28 and TRBJ2-1; TCRdb's assignment of TRBD1 cannot be checked, as there is no DNA. The CDR3 contains 18 residues. CDR1 is MDHEN, CDR2 SYDVKM, per germline. CDR3 amino acids: CASSSPHYAGGSDNEQFF.